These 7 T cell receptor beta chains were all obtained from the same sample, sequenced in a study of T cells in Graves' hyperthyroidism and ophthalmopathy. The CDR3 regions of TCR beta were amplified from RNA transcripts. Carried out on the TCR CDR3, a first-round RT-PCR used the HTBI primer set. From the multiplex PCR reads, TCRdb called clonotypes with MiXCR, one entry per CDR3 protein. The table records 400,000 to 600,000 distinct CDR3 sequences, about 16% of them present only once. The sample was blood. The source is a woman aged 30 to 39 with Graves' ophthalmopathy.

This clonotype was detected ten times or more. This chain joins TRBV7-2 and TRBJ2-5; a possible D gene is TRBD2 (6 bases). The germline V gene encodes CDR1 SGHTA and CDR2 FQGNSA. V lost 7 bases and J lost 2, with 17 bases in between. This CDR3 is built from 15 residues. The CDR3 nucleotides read TGTGCCAGCACGAGGGGAGGAAGCGTTCAAGAGACCCAGTACTTC. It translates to CASTRGGSVQETQYF.

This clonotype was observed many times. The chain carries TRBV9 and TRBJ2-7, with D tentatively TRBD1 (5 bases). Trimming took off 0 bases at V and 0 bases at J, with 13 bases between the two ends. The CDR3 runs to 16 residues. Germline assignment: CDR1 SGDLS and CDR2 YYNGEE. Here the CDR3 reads CASSVEGQTSSYEQYF. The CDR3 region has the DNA TGTGCCAGCAGCGTAGAGGGGCAAACGAGCTCCTACGAGCAGTACTTC.

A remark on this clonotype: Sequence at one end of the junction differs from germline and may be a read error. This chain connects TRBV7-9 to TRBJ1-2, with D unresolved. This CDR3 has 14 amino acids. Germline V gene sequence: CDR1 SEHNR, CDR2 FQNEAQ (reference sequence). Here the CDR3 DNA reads TGTGCCAGCAGCTTAAACCCTGGAAACTATGGCTGCACCTTC. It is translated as CASSLNPGNYGCTF.

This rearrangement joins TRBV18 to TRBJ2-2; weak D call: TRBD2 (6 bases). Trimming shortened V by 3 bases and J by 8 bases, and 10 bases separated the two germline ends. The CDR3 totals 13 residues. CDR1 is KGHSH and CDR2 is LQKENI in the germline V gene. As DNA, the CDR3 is TGTGCCAGCTCACCTCGACGGGAGGGGGAGCTGTTTTTT. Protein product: CASSPRREGELFF.

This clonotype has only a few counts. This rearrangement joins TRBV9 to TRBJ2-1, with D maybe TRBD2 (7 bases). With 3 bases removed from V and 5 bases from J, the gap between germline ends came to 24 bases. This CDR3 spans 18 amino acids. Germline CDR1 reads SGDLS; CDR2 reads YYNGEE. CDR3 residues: CASSGLGGRVGRHNEQFF. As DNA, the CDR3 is TGTGCCAGCAGCGGGTTGGGGGGGCGAGTAGGACGCCACAATGAGCAGTTCTTC.

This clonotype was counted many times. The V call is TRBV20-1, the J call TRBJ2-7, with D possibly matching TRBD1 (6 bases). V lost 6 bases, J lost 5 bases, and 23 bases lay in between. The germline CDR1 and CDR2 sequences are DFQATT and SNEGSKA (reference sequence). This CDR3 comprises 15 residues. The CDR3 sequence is CSATSGGREGDEQYF. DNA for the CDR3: TGCAGTGCGACGAGTGGGGGCAGGGAAGGCGACGAGCAGTACTTC.

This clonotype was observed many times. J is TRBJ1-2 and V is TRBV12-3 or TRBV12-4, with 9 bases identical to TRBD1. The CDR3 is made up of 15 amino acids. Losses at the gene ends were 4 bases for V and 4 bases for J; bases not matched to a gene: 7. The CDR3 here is CASSSPGQGVYGYTF. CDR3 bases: TGTGCCAGCAGTTCTCCGGGACAGGGTGTCTATGGCTACACCTTC.